A single count supports the clone carrying this TCR beta chain. Its matching antigen is unknown. This entry belongs to a study of radiotherapy plus CTLA-4 blockade in lung cancer. Across the whole study: An objective response was seen in about a sixth of patients, and disease control in around 33%.

Clones were sequenced by immunoSEQ multiplex PCR, and TCRdb holds only the in-frame ones, with some missing. The sample has tens of thousands of clones; 85% to 90% are singletons. Each patient with chemo-refractory metastatic non-small-cell lung cancer was treated with focal radiation plus CTLA-4 blockade using ipilimumab. General observations from the study: In blood, TCR clones derived from the tumor expanded after radiotherapy plus ipilimumab.

The specimen was peripheral blood, collected from a patient treated with radiotherapy plus ipilimumab. This clonotype was sampled from a human donor with non-small cell lung cancer who had stable disease on radiotherapy plus ipilimumab.

The CDR3 loop is CASSEYIQAGGYTF. Here the CDR3 DNA reads TGTGCCAGCAGTGAATATATACAGGCTGGTGGCTACACCTTC. The rearrangement links TRBV25-1 to TRBJ1-2; D is possibly TRBD1 (5 bases). The CDR3 has 14 residues. Trimming took off 0 bases at V and 7 bases at J, with 12 bases between the two ends. CDR1 and CDR2 from the germline V gene are MGHDK and SYGVNS.